The clone carrying this TCR beta chain was seen more than once but under ten times. This sample was taken from a study of blood T cell repertoires in COVID-19. The CDR3 sequence is 17 residues long. Deletions cut 1 base from V and 1 base from J, with 13 bases between. The germline V gene has CDR1 SGHTA and CDR2 FQGTGA. In the authors' workflow: Estimation of nucleated cell counts relied on the amplification of reference gene primers. Produced via immunoSEQ multiplex PCR; TCRdb's table is partial and in-frame only. The DNA gave D and trimming, while V, J and clone size come from that table. The sample carries some 200,000 clones, around 89% recorded once.

The rearrangement joins TRBV7-3 to TRBJ2-2, with D tentatively TRBD1 (6 bases). This receptor was taken from a young woman in a cohort exposed to, infected with or recovered from COVID-19 (not recorded which). The sequencing input was PBMCs or T cells enriched from blood (not recorded which). The CDR3 bases are TGTGCCAGCAGCTTAATTTATACAGGGTTGAACACCGGGGAGCTGTTTTTT. Amino acid sequence: CASSLIYTGLNTGELFF.